The clone carrying this T cell receptor beta chain showed up just a few times. The source of the sample is a study of blood T cell repertoires in COVID-19. Whole-study context: Spain, Italy and the United States supplied samples that represented acute and convalescent COVID-19.

The V segment lost 2 bases and the J segment 5 bases; nucleotides outside the gene matches: 6. Per germline, CDR1 SGDLS and CDR2 YYNGEE. This CDR3 is 15 amino acids long. In the authors' workflow: Amplification of reference gene primers was used by the study to estimate nucleated cell counts. The protocol was immunoSEQ multiplex PCR, while the TCRdb copy is restricted to in-frame clones and leaves out a portion. That table supplies the V and J calls and clone size; D and trimming were determined from the DNA. The sample includes under 200,000 clones, 75% to 90% of them seen just once. The receptor was isolated from a man aged 70 or older with active or convalescent COVID-19. The source material was peripheral blood. The chain joins TRBV9 to TRBJ2-1; the match to TRBD2 covers 8 bases. The DNA for the CDR3 is TGTGCCAGCAGCGTTCGAGCGGGGGAAAACAATGAGCAGTTCTTC. The encoded protein is CASSVRAGENNEQFF.